This passage covers 9 T cell receptor beta chains from one sample sequenced in a study of blood T cell repertoires in COVID-19. Some clones are missing from TCRdb's copy, which holds only in-frame ones; the method was immunoSEQ multiplex PCR. Altogether some 170,000 clones are present, roughly 84% being singletons, with the ten largest covering about 7%. Sample: peripheral blood. Receptors were obtained from a woman in her forties with COVID-19, enrolled during active disease.

V usage is TRBV19 and J usage is TRBJ1-2, with TRBD1 identical over 11 bases. Unmatched junction bases numbered 5, after V lost 4 bases and J lost 7 bases. This CDR3 comprises 14 residues. Germline CDR1 and CDR2: LNHDA and SQIVND (reference sequence). The CDR3 is CASSTTGTGGGYTF. The CDR3 nucleotides read TGTGCCAGTAGTACTACCGGGACAGGGGGTGGCTACACCTTC. The full variable domain, in which reference TRBV19 and TRBJ1-2 provide the parts outside the CDR3, is DGGITQSPKYLFRKEGQNVTLSCEQNLNHDAMYWYRQDPGQGLRLIYYSQIVNDFQKGDIAEGYSVSREKKESFPLTVTSAQKNPTAFYLCASSTTGTGGGYTFGSGTRLTVV.

The V and J genes are TRBV2 and TRBJ2-2; 9 nucleotides match TRBD2. CDR1 SNHLY and CDR2 FYNNEI come from the germline V gene. J gave up 13 bases and V 2 bases, and 5 bases lay outside the gene matches. This CDR3 comprises 13 residues. The CDR3 DNA is TGTGCCAGCAGTGAAAATAGCGGGGGCGGGCTGTTTTTT. It is translated as CASSENSGGGLFF.

This chain links TRBV2 with TRBJ1-5; D is perhaps TRBD1 (5 bases). The V gene's germline CDR1 is SNHLY and CDR2 FYNNEI. Trimming cost V 9 bases and J 0 bases, with 18 bases left between them. The CDR3 spans 16 residues. The DNA for the CDR3 is TGTGCCAGTTCTCAAGGGGCCGTTTATAGCAATCAGCCCCAGCATTTT. Its protein is CASSQGAVYSNQPQHF. Complete variable domain (other parts from reference TRBV2 and TRBJ1-5): EPEVTQTPSHQVTQMGQEVILRCVPISNHLYFYWYRQILGQKVEFLVSFYNNEISEKSEIFDDQFSVERPDGSNFTLKIRSTKLEDSAMYFCASSQGAVYSNQPQHFGDGTRLSIL.

V is TRBV11-2 and J is TRBJ1-1; 7 nucleotides line up with TRBD1. The CDR3 spans 16 residues. Trimming took 2 bases from V and 2 from J; bases not matched to a gene: 8. Germline CDR1 SGHAT, CDR2 FQNNGV. CDR3 loop: CASSLTSGQLNTEAFF. As DNA, the CDR3 is TGTGCCAGCAGCTTAACCTCGGGACAGCTAAACACTGAAGCTTTCTTT.

This clone was detected only once. The chain has TRBV20-1 and TRBJ2-1, with a weak D call TRBD2 (6 bases). Germline values: CDR1 DFQATT, CDR2 SNEGSKA (reference sequence). CDR3 length equals 14 residues. Trimming took off 3 bases at V and 7 bases at J, with 16 bases between the two ends. CDR3 protein: CSASYPAGSNEQFF. The CDR3 nucleotides are TGCAGTGCTAGTTATCCAGCGGGCTCTAATGAGCAGTTCTTC.

This chain uses TRBV4-1 with TRBJ2-3; TRBD2 is a possible D gene (5 bases). The V gene lost 0 bases and the J gene lost 0 bases, with 10 bases spanning the gap. CDR1 is MGHRA, CDR2 YSYEKL, per germline. The CDR3 contains 16 residues. DNA of the CDR3: TGCGCCAGCAGCCAAGATAGAGGGAAAAGCACAGATACGCAGTATTTT. As protein: CASSQDRGKSTDTQYF.

This chain uses TRBV6-4 with TRBJ2-1; D perhaps matches TRBD1 (5 bases). Germline values: CDR1 MRHNA, CDR2 SNTAGT. The germline V and J ends were trimmed by 3 bases and 5 bases, with 14 bases remaining between them. CDR3 length: 15 residues. CDR3 amino acids: CASSERQGGHNEQFF. CDR3 DNA sequence: TGTGCCAGCAGTGAGCGGCAGGGTGGGCACAATGAGCAGTTCTTC.

The chain uses TRBV7-2 and TRBJ2-3, with 7 bases identical to TRBD2. The CDR3 runs 14 residues. With V trimmed by 5 bases and J by 4 bases, 6 bases remained unmatched. Germline V gives CDR1 SGHTA, CDR2 FQGNSA. This CDR3 reads CASSQGAGADTQYF. CDR3 nucleotide sequence: TGTGCCAGCAGCCAAGGTGCGGGGGCAGATACGCAGTATTTT.

The V and J genes are TRBV28 and TRBJ1-6; D is uncertain. This CDR3 has 11 residues. Germline loops: CDR1 MDHEN, CDR2 SYDVKM. Trimming shortened V by 6 bases and J by 10 bases, and 7 bases separated the two germline ends. CDR3 amino acids: CASRTGSPLHF. The CDR3 DNA sequence: TGTGCCAGCAGGACGGGATCACCCCTCCACTTT.